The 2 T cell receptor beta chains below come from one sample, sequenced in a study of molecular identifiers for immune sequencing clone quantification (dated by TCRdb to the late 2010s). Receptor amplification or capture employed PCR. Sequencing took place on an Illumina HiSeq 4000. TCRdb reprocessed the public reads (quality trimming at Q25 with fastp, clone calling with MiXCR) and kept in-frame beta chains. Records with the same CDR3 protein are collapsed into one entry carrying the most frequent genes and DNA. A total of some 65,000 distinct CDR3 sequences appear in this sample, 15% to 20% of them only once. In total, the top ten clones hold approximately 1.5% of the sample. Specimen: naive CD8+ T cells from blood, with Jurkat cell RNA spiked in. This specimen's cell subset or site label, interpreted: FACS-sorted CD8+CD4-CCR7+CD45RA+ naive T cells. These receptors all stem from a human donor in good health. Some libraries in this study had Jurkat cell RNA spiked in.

CDR3 protein: CATSESVWGGHYNEQFF. DNA of the CDR3: TGTGCCACCAGTGAATCAGTATGGGGAGGACATTACAATGAGCAGTTCTTC. The chain links TRBV24-1 to TRBJ2-1; D might be TRBD2 (6 bases). The CDR3 loop spans 17 amino acids. Germline values: CDR1 KGHDR, CDR2 SFDVKD. Trimming shortened V by 4 bases and J by 4 bases, and 19 bases separated the two germline ends.

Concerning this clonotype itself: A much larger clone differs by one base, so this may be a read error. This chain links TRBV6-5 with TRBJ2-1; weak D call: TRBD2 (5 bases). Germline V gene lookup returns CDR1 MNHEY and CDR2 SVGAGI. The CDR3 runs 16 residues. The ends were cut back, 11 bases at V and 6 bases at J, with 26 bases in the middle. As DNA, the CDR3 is TGTGCCGGCACTCCCGATGCCAGCGGACTTGCCAATGAGCAGTTCTTC. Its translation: CAGTPDASGLANEQFF.